This T cell receptor (beta chain) was retrieved from a study of T-cell reconstitution after alpha-beta-depleted transplantation in children. Study-wide findings and caveats: From newly produced T cells came most of the T-cell counts and diversity one year after transplant. Expanded graft clones, several hundred of them, were reportedly the source of alpha-beta T cells about two months after transplant. Some patients' high day-60 TCRbeta diversity was attributed to recipient cells surviving conditioning.

Preparation of the TCRbeta library used unique molecular identifiers. TCRdb called the PCR reads again in MiXCR, with one record for every CDR3 protein. The sample lists 550,000 to 800,000 distinct CDR3 sequences; about an eighth were seen once. The CDR3 consists of 15 residues. Germline CDR1 and CDR2: SEHNR and FQNEAQ (reference sequence). A note on this clonotype: Its matching antigen is unknown. At one end, the junction sequence differs from germline, possibly due to a read error.

This rearrangement joins TRBV7-9 to TRBJ2-7; 8 bases are a match to TRBD2. Sequenced here: PBMCs, sampled before TCRalphabeta/CD19-depleted stem cell transplant. The sequence was obtained from a girl aged 2 to 10 with congenital amegakaryocytic thrombocytopenia, due to receive a stem cell transplant. The CDR3 loop reads CASSPVQMLAGKFQF. CDR3 nucleotides: TGTGCCAGCAGCCCCGTGCAGATGTTAGCGGGAAAATTTCAGTTC.